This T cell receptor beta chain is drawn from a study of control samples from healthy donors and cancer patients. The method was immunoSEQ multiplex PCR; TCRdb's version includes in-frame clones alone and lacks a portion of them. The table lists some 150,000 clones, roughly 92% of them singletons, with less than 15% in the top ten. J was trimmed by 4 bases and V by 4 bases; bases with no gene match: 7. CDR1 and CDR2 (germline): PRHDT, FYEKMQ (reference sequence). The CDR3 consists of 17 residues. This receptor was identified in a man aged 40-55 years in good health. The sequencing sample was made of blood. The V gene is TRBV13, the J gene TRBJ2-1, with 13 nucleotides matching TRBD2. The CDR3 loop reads CASSSPTLAGGYNEQFF. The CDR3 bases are TGTGCCAGCAGCTCGCCAACACTAGCGGGGGGGTACAATGAGCAGTTCTTC.